One sample yielded the 7 T cell receptor beta chains listed below, sequenced in a study of vaccination effects on CD4 cells after COVID-19. These TCRs are of unknown antigen specificity. Antigen-specific CD4+ T cells expanded by the ViraFEST assay with viral peptide pools were then sequenced. A 10-day culture period preceded the isolation of CD4+ T cells. Clones were sequenced by immunoSEQ multiplex PCR, and TCRdb holds only the in-frame ones, with some missing. This repertoire shows more than 50,000 clones, roughly 76% found once; its top ten account for about 2.5%. Sequenced here: CD4+ T cells from PBMCs cultured with HCoV-229E spike peptides, sampled before COVID-19 vaccination. Source of these receptors: a human donor who received a COVID-19 vaccine.

The chain carries TRBV6-5 and TRBJ1-1, with a possible D match to TRBD1 (6 bases). CDR3 length equals 15 residues. The germline V and J ends were trimmed by 5 bases and 4 bases, with 17 bases remaining between them. The V gene's germline CDR1 is MNHEY and CDR2 SVGAGI. DNA for the CDR3: TGTGCCAGCAGTCTTGTGGGGGGCTCCGGCACTGAAGCTTTCTTT. Protein: CASSLVGGSGTEAFF.

The genes are TRBV9 and TRBJ2-6, with D hard to call. The CDR3 has 14 residues. In germline, CDR1 is SGDLS, CDR2 YYNGEE. Trimming took 4 bases from V and 0 from J, leaving 5 bases between them. The CDR3, as DNA: TGTGCCAGCAGCCCCAACTCTGGGGCCAACGTCCTGACTTTC. Encoded protein: CASSPNSGANVLTF.

This rearrangement joins TRBV27 to TRBJ1-5; D is ambiguous. V was trimmed by 1 base and J by 7 bases, leaving 8 bases between them. There are 13 residues in the CDR3. In germline, CDR1 is MNHEY, CDR2 SMNVEV (reference sequence). The CDR3 protein is CASSLYREQPQHF. CDR3 coding DNA: TGTGCCAGCAGTTTATACAGAGAACAGCCCCAGCATTTT.

The chain has TRBV4-3 and TRBJ1-6; tentatively, D is TRBD1 (5 bases). Trimming shortened V by 3 bases and J by 5 bases, and 14 bases separated the two germline ends. Germline V gene lookup returns CDR1 LGHNA and CDR2 YSLEER. This CDR3 has 16 amino acids. CDR3: CASSQGDGTNNSPLHF. The CDR3, as DNA: TGCGCCAGCAGCCAGGGGGACGGGACCAATAATTCACCCCTCCACTTT.

V is TRBV11-2 and J is TRBJ2-1; perhaps D is TRBD1 or TRBD2 (6 bases each). Germline V CDR1 and CDR2: SGHAT, FQNNGV. The CDR3 covers 17 residues. The V end lost 1 base, the J end lost 2 bases, and 15 bases lay between the germline ends. The CDR3 loop reads CASSLGGAGTTYNEQFF. CDR3 coding DNA: TGTGCCAGCAGCTTAGGGGGGGCGGGGACCACCTACAATGAGCAGTTCTTC.

This chain uses TRBV25-1 with TRBJ1-3; no definite D call. This CDR3 region has 15 residues. Germline V lookup: CDR1 MGHDK, CDR2 SYGVNS. Trimming took off 4 bases at V and 4 bases at J, with 14 bases between the two ends. CDR3 amino acids: CASSALPTRGNTIYF. The CDR3, as DNA: TGTGCCAGCAGTGCACTACCTACCAGAGGAAACACCATATATTTT.

J is TRBJ2-7 and V is TRBV2; 13 bases line up with TRBD2. With V trimmed by 9 bases and J by 4 bases, 12 bases remained unmatched. The germline CDR1 and CDR2 sequences are SNHLY and FYNNEI. The CDR3 totals 16 residues. CDR3 in amino acids: CASSQGLAGRIYEQYV. In DNA, the CDR3 is TGTGCCAGTTCCCAGGGACTAGCGGGGAGAATTTACGAGCAGTACGTC.